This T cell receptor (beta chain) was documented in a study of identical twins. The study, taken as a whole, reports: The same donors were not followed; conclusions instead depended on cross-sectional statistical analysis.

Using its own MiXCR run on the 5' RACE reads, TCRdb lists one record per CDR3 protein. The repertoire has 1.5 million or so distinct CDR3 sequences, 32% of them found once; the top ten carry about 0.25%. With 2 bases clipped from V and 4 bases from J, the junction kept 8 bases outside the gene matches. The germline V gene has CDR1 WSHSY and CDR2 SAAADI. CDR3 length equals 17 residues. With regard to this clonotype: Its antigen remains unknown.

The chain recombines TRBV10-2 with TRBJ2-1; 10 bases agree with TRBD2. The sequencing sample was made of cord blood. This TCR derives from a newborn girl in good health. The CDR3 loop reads CASSEGRGTSAYNEQFF. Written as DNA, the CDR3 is TGCGCCAGCAGTGAGGGTAGGGGGACTAGCGCTTACAATGAGCAGTTCTTC.